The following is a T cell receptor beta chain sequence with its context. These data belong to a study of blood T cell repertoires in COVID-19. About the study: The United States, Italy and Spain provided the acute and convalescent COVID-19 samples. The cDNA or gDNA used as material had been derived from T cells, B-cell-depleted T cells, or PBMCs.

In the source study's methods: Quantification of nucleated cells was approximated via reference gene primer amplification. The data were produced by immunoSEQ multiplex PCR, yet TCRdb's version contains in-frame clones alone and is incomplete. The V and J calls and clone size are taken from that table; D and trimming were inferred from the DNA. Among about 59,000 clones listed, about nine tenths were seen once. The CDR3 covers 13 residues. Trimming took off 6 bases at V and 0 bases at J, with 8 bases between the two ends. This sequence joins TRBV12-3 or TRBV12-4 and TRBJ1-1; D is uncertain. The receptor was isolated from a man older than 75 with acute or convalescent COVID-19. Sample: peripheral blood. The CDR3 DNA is TGTGCCAGCAGCACAGCCGTGAACACTGAAGCTTTCTTT. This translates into CASSTAVNTEAFF.